The rows below give T cell receptor beta chains drawn from one sample of a study of cytomegalovirus exposure and HLA in healthy donors. Assay: immunoSEQ multiplex PCR; the TCRdb copy retains only in-frame clones and omits some. The table shows about 210,000 clones, with around 83% occurring only once. Sequences were obtained from PBMCs. These TCRs come from a girl aged 2-9 years in good health and CMV-seronegative. The CDR3 runs from the conserved cysteine through the conserved F or W. Fields, in order: V gene, D gene, clone size, J gene, CDR3 DNA, CDR3 protein. The D gene is left open where the match is weak. Clone size is not always given. Where it is, it says once, few, many or a class for expanded clones.

>TRBV4-1|-|once|TRBJ2-1
TGCGCCAGCAGCCAAGGTAGAAACAATGAGCAGTTCTTC
CASSQGRNNEQFF
>TRBV27|-|few|TRBJ1-2
TGTGCCAGCAGTTCAACCGGGTATGGCTACACCTTC
CASSSTGYGYTF
>TRBV15|-|once|TRBJ2-7
TGTGCCACCAGCAGAGATCAGGGGTTAGCTCGCTACGAGCAGTACTTC
CATSRDQGLARYEQYF
>TRBV11-2|-|-|TRBJ2-7
TGTGCCAGCAGCTACGGACAGACCTACGAGCAGTACTTC
CASSYGQTYEQYF
>TRBV27|-|once|TRBJ2-5
TGTGCCAGCAGTATTAGGGGGCCACGGGAGCAGTACTTC
CASSIRGPREQYF
>TRBV30|-|few|TRBJ2-2
TGTGCCTGGAGTCTTCAAGAGGGAACCGGGGAGCTGTTTTTT
CAWSLQEGTGELFF
>TRBV4-1|-|-|TRBJ2-2
TGCGCCAGCAGCCCCGGGACTCTTAACACCGGGGAGCTGTTTTTT
CASSPGTLNTGELFF
>TRBV6-5|-|-|TRBJ1-5
TGTGCCAGCCGTAGCAGTAGCAATCAGCCCCAGCATTTT
CASRSSSNQPQHF
>TRBV19|-|few|TRBJ1-1
TGTGCCAGTAGTATGAAAAACCGCGGGAACACTGAAGCTTTCTTT
CASSMKNRGNTEAFF
>TRBV27|TRBD2|-|TRBJ2-2
TGTGCCAGCAGTTGGACTAGCGGGGGGAACACCGGGGAGCTGTTTTTT
CASSWTSGGNTGELFF
>TRBV2|-|-|TRBJ2-7
TGTGCCAGTCAGGGTGGCTCCTACGAGCAGTACTTC
CASQGGSYEQYF
>TRBV19|-|-|TRBJ2-7
TGTGCCAGTAGTCAGGGGAGGGACTACGAGCAGTACTTC
CASSQGRDYEQYF
>TRBV29-1|TRBD1|-|TRBJ2-7
TGCAGCGTTGTTGCCGGGACAGGGCCCTACGAGCAGTACTTC
CSVVAGTGPYEQYF
>TRBV29-1|-|-|TRBJ1-5
TGCAGCGTTGTGTCGGGTTTCAATCAGCCCCAGCATTTT
CSVVSGFNQPQHF
>TRBV7-9|-|-|TRBJ1-5
TGTGCCAGCAGCTTAGCGGGGGAGGGAAATCAGCCCCAGCATTTT
CASSLAGEGNQPQHF
>TRBV7-9|-|-|TRBJ2-3
TGTGCCAGCAGCTCCGGACACGTAAGCACAGATACGCAGTATTTT
CASSSGHVSTDTQYF
>TRBV29-1|-|once|TRBJ2-7
TGCAGCGTTGAAGGATGGCAGGGGCGAGAGCAGTACTTC
CSVEGWQGREQYF
>TRBV5-1|TRBD1|-|TRBJ1-2
TGCGCCAGCAGCACCGGGACAGCCATCTATGGCTACACCTTC
CASSTGTAIYGYTF
>TRBV5-4|-|-|TRBJ2-5
TGTGCCAGCAGCTTGGGTGGGGGACTGGAGACCCAGTACTTC
CASSLGGGLETQYF
>TRBV6-5|-|-|TRBJ2-5
TGTGCCAGCAGTTTCGACGGGGTAGAGACCCAGTACTTC
CASSFDGVETQYF
>TRBV12-5|-|-|TRBJ1-2
TGTGCTAGTGGCCGAAACCAGGGCTCAAGGTATGGCTACACCTTC
CASGRNQGSRYGYTF
>TRBV14|-|-|TRBJ1-2
TGTGCCAGCAGCCAAGGGGTAATGGTGGGACTCGGCTACACCTTC
CASSQGVMVGLGYTF
>TRBV30|-|-|TRBJ1-4
TGTGCCTGGAACATCGGGACAAGTGAAAAACTGTTTTTT
CAWNIGTSEKLFF
>TRBV6-1|-|-|TRBJ2-4
TGTGCCAACCGGCAGGGCAACATTCAGTACTTC
CANRQGNIQYF
>TRBV19|-|-|TRBJ2-2
TGTGCCAGTAGCCCGTCAGGGGTCCCGAACACCGGGGAGCTGTTTTTT
CASSPSGVPNTGELFF
>TRBV7-2|-|-|TRBJ2-3
TGTGCCAGCAGCTTAAGACAGTTAAGCACAGATACGCAGTATTTT
CASSLRQLSTDTQYF
>TRBV11-2|-|once|TRBJ2-1
TGTGCCAGCAGCTCCCCTCGGGGGGCCTCCTACAATGAGCAGTTCTTC
CASSSPRGASYNEQFF
>TRBV6-4|-|-|TRBJ1-2
TGTGCCAGCAGTGACTCTTCGGGAGGATGGGGTGGCTACACCTTC
CASSDSSGGWGGYTF
>TRBV6-4|TRBD1|few|TRBJ1-5
TGTGCCAGCAGTTCACGAGACAGGGAACATCAGCCCCAGCATTTT
CASSSRDREHQPQHF
>TRBV9|-|-|TRBJ1-2
TGTGCCAGCAGGGACAGTATTAACTATGGCTACACCTTC
CASRDSINYGYTF
>TRBV7-3|-|once|TRBJ1-2
TGTGCCAGCAGCTTAACCCCCGGTACAGGGTATGGCTACACCTTC
CASSLTPGTGYGYTF
>TRBV5-6|TRBD2|-|TRBJ2-1
TGTGCCAGCAGCTTCGGGACTAGCGGGAAAAATGAGCAGTTCTTC
CASSFGTSGKNEQFF
>TRBV18|-|-|TRBJ2-1
TGTGCCAGCTCACCGCGGACAGTCTCCTACAATGAGCAGTTCTTC
CASSPRTVSYNEQFF
>TRBV12-5|-|-|TRBJ2-3
TGTGCTAGTGGTCAGGACAACACAGATACGCAGTATTTT
CASGQDNTDTQYF